This is a list of T cell receptor beta chains from one sample in a study of cytomegalovirus exposure and HLA in healthy donors. Sequencing was performed with immunoSEQ multiplex PCR; in TCRdb, only in-frame clones are kept and a portion is missing. The top ten hold roughly 3.1% of the sample, which has a few hundred thousand clones, roughly 80% seen once. Source material: PBMCs. Receptors originate from a man in his thirties or forties in good health and CMV-seronegative. The CDR3 runs from the conserved cysteine through the conserved F or W. D genes are given only for firm matches. Part of the rows lack a size; the others show once, few, many or a class for expanded clones.

J,V,D,size,CDR3,DNA
TRBJ1-4,TRBV23-1,-,-,CASSRGRRWGGRVGKLFF,TGCGCCAGCAGTAGAGGACGTCGGTGGGGGGGTAGGGTTGGAAAACTGTTTTTT
TRBJ1-3,TRBV7-6,-,few,CASSLGTTNTIYF,TGTGCCAGCAGCTTAGGGACAACCAACACCATATATTTT
TRBJ1-5,TRBV4-3,TRBD1,few,CASSQILGQYQPQHF,TGCGCCAGCAGCCAAATACTGGGACAGTATCAGCCCCAGCATTTT
TRBJ1-1,TRBV5-8,-,-,CASSGSGQLWVYTEAFF,TGTGCCAGCAGTGGAAGTGGGCAACTCTGGGTGTACACTGAAGCTTTCTTT
TRBJ2-1,TRBV10-3,TRBD2,-,CAIAGTSGYNEQFF,TGTGCCATCGCCGGGACTAGCGGGTACAATGAGCAGTTCTTC
TRBJ2-3,TRBV4-2,-,-,CASSQEWPDTQYF,TGTGCCAGCAGCCAAGAATGGCCAGATACGCAGTATTTT
TRBJ1-2,TRBV7-9,-,few,CASSLPGLGYTF,TGTGCCAGCAGTTTACCAGGGCTTGGCTACACCTTC
TRBJ1-1,TRBV29-1,TRBD1,-,CSAGDRGTEAFF,TGCAGCGCTGGGGACAGGGGCACTGAAGCTTTCTTT
TRBJ2-1,TRBV27,-,-,CASSSSTDPEAYNEQFF,TGTGCCAGCAGCTCCTCCACGGACCCGGAGGCCTACAATGAGCAGTTCTTC
TRBJ1-4,TRBV5-6,-,-,CASRGAHEKLFF,TGTGCCAGCAGAGGAGCTCATGAAAAACTGTTTTTT
TRBJ2-5,TRBV6-1,-,-,CASSERFGLGETQYF,TGTGCCAGCAGTGAAAGATTTGGACTTGGCGAGACCCAGTACTTC
TRBJ1-1,TRBV18,-,-,CASSPARTAMNTEAFF,TGTGCCAGCTCACCCGCCCGGACAGCCATGAACACTGAAGCTTTCTTT
TRBJ2-2,TRBV5-4,-,few,CASSLSTTGELFF,TGTGCCAGCAGTTTAAGCACCACCGGGGAGCTGTTTTTT
TRBJ1-2,TRBV29-1,TRBD1,few,CSVEGATTGGNYGYTF,TGCAGCGTTGAAGGGGCGACGACAGGGGGCAACTATGGCTACACCTTC
TRBJ1-5,TRBV27,-,-,CASSFPGQPQHF,TGTGCCAGCAGTTTCCCCGGGCAGCCCCAGCATTTT
TRBJ2-1,TRBV27,TRBD2,-,CASSSMATSGGPIDEQFF,TGTGCCAGCAGTTCTATGGCGACTAGCGGGGGACCCATCGATGAGCAGTTCTTC
TRBJ1-2,TRBV4-3,-,-,CASSQIRETLYGYTF,TGCGCCAGCAGCCAAATCCGGGAGACGCTCTATGGCTACACCTTC
TRBJ1-2,TRBV29-1,-,-,CSVRITAAGYTF,TGCAGCGTTAGGATTACAGCGGCTGGCTACACCTTC
TRBJ2-7,TRBV19,-,-,CASSTLDSTYEQYF,TGTGCCAGTAGTACCTTGGACAGTACCTACGAGCAGTACTTC
TRBJ2-7,TRBV5-1,-,-,CASSLAAGISNEQYF,TGCGCCAGCAGCTTGGCAGCAGGGATTTCGAACGAGCAGTACTTC
TRBJ2-7,TRBV7-9,-,once,CASSLGTVYEQYF,TGTGCCAGCAGCTTAGGGACAGTCTACGAGCAGTACTTC
TRBJ2-3,TRBV29-1,-,-,CSVELNLGQGTDTQYF,TGCAGCGTTGAATTGAATCTCGGGCAGGGAACAGATACGCAGTATTTT
TRBJ1-5,TRBV7-9,TRBD1,few,CASSGTGNNQPQHF,TGTGCCAGCAGCGGGACAGGGAATAATCAGCCCCAGCATTTT
TRBJ2-5,TRBV5-1,-,-,CASRDGGGYQETQYF,TGCGCCAGCAGAGACGGTGGGGGCTACCAAGAGACCCAGTACTTC
TRBJ2-3,TRBV7-8,TRBD1,-,CASSNRGLGLGDTQYF,TGTGCCAGCAGCAACAGGGGGTTGGGGTTAGGAGATACGCAGTATTTT
TRBJ2-2,TRBV28,-,-,CASKQGGTGELFF,TGTGCCAGCAAACAGGGGGGGACCGGGGAGCTGTTTTTT
TRBJ2-3,TRBV7-8,-,-,CASSLAGGTGTQYF,TGTGCCAGCAGCTTAGCGGGGGGTACTGGTACGCAGTATTTT
TRBJ2-2,TRBV27,-,-,CASSFEVGGTGELFF,TGTGCCAGCAGTTTCGAAGTAGGGGGCACCGGGGAGCTGTTTTTT
TRBJ2-7,TRBV10-3,-,few,CAISESTVSTYEQYF,TGTGCCATCAGTGAGTCGACAGTCTCAACCTACGAGCAGTACTTC
TRBJ2-3,TRBV28,-,-,CASSSRAGGTDTQYF,TGTGCCAGCAGTTCCCGAGCGGGCGGCACAGATACGCAGTATTTT
TRBJ1-2,TRBV28,-,-,CASSSRGYTF,TGTGCCAGCAGTTCGCGCGGCTACACCTTC
TRBJ2-5,TRBV4-1,TRBD2,-,CASSQVAGIETQYF,TGCGCCAGCAGCCAAGTAGCGGGAATAGAGACCCAGTACTTC
TRBJ1-4,TRBV4-3,-,-,CASSQVMRGTTNEKLFF,TGCGCCAGCAGCCAAGTAATGAGGGGGACAACTAATGAAAAACTGTTTTTT
TRBJ1-1,TRBV19,TRBD1,-,CASSLWTGGGNTEAFF,TGTGCCAGTAGTCTCTGGACAGGGGGAGGTAACACTGAAGCTTTCTTT
TRBJ1-5,TRBV7-2,-,-,CASSLGAEPFQPQHF,TGTGCCAGCAGCTTGGGGGCCGAGCCATTTCAGCCCCAGCATTTT
TRBJ2-7,TRBV5-3,-,few,CARSPAGQSPYEQYF,TGTGCCAGAAGCCCTGCGGGGCAGTCCCCCTACGAGCAGTACTTC
TRBJ2-1,TRBV9,-,few,CASSVTGEAYNEQFF,TGTGCCAGCAGCGTCACAGGGGAGGCTTACAATGAGCAGTTCTTC
TRBJ2-7,TRBV6-1,-,-,CASSENQGSYEQYF,TGTGCCAGCAGTGAAAATCAGGGGAGCTACGAGCAGTACTTC
TRBJ2-3,TRBV9,-,-,CASSAAPTPDTQYF,TGTGCCAGCAGCGCTGCCCCTACGCCAGATACGCAGTATTTT
TRBJ2-6,TRBV14,TRBD1,-,CASSQERDRGLGASVLTF,TGTGCCAGCAGCCAAGAACGGGACAGGGGGCTTGGGGCCAGCGTCCTGACTTTC
TRBJ2-2,TRBV28,TRBD1,-,CASRLGTANTGELFF,TGTGCCAGCAGGTTAGGGACAGCGAACACCGGGGAGCTGTTTTTT
TRBJ2-1,TRBV7-9,TRBD2,-,CSSSLESRGKGEQFF,TGTTCCAGCAGCTTAGAGTCGCGGGGGAAGGGTGAGCAGTTCTTC
TRBJ2-5,TRBV4-1,TRBD1,-,CASSQTDRAWVETQYF,TGCGCCAGCAGCCAGACAGACAGGGCGTGGGTAGAGACCCAGTACTTC
TRBJ1-6,TRBV27,TRBD1,-,CASSSLPTGADSPLHF,TGTGCCAGCAGTTCGCTCCCAACAGGGGCTGACTCACCCCTCCACTTT
TRBJ2-3,TRBV29-1,TRBD2,-,CSVDASGFTDTQYF,TGCAGCGTTGATGCTAGCGGTTTCACAGATACGCAGTATTTT
TRBJ1-1,TRBV9,-,-,CASSPEGTGTTEAFF,TGTGCCAGCAGCCCCGAGGGAACAGGGACCACTGAAGCTTTCTTT
TRBJ1-6,TRBV25-1,TRBD1,-,CASSEHRDRAPLHF,TGTGCCAGCAGTGAACACAGGGACAGGGCACCCCTCCACTTT
TRBJ2-3,TRBV9,-,once,CASSVAVTDTDTQYF,TGTGCCAGCAGCGTAGCCGTGACAGACACAGATACGCAGTATTTT
TRBJ1-2,TRBV6-5,TRBD1,-,CASSYMTGDWHFTF,TGTGCCAGCAGTTATATGACAGGGGATTGGCATTTTACCTTC
TRBJ1-2,TRBV6-6,TRBD1,few,CASSPDRGSYGYTF,TGTGCCAGCAGCCCAGACAGGGGTAGCTATGGCTACACCTTC